These 10 T cell receptor beta chains came from one sample sequenced in a study of T cells expressing NK-cell markers. TCRdb re-called the 5' RACE reads and gives one entry per CDR3 protein, without DNA. This listing includes 500,000 or so distinct CDR3 sequences. The sample comprised blood T cells: a sorted CD56 or NKG2C T cell subset, CD4+ or CD8+ T cells, or bulk PBMC T cells (not recorded which). These receptors were taken from a man aged 18 to 35 in good health.

The rearrangement joins TRBV13 to TRBJ2-7. This CDR3 is 15 amino acids long. Looked up from germline, CDR1 is PRHDT and CDR2 is FYEKMQ (reference sequence). CDR3 region: CASSLWTESSTEQYF.

J is TRBJ2-1 and V is TRBV29-1; TCRdb's D gene call, TRBD1, goes unchecked for lack of DNA. The CDR3 consists of 13 residues. In germline, CDR1 is SQVTM, CDR2 ANQGSEA. CDR3 in amino acids: CSASDRVGDEQFF.

This chain uses TRBV10-3 with TRBJ2-5; TCRdb indicates TRBD2, and absent DNA this call remains unverified. CDR1 ENHRY and CDR2 SYGVKD come from the germline V gene. The CDR3 length is 13 residues. CDR3 loop: CAISPGTTETQYF.

J is TRBJ2-3 and V is TRBV4-2; TCRdb outputs TRBD1, but without DNA this stays unchecked. This CDR3 comprises 17 residues. Germline V lookup: CDR1 LGHNA, CDR2 YNFKEQ. CDR3 in amino acids: CASSLLPGASRTDTQYF.

The rearrangement links TRBV6-2 or TRBV6-3 to TRBJ1-2; no DNA is available, so the TRBD1 call from TCRdb remains unchecked. The CDR3 is 12 residues long. Germline V gives CDR1 MNHEY, CDR2 SVGEGT. This CDR3 reads CASEGASYGYTF.

The CDR3 sequence is CASSGRGRTNEKLFF. The rearrangement uses TRBV7-2 and TRBJ1-4; there is no DNA to check the TCRdb D call of TRBD1. The germline CDR1 and CDR2 sequences are SGHTA and FQGNSA. CDR3 size: 15 residues.

The rearrangement links TRBV5-1 to TRBJ2-3; TCRdb designates TRBD1, a call that cannot be tested without DNA. In germline, CDR1 is SGHRS, CDR2 YFSETQ. The CDR3 extends over 16 amino acids. The CDR3 is CASSRQARPTTDTQYF.

V gene TRBV3-1 combines with J gene TRBJ1-1; TCRdb's D call, TRBD1, is unchecked because there is no DNA. The length of the CDR3 is 16 residues. CDR1 is LGHDT and CDR2 is YNNKEL in the germline V gene (reference sequence). CDR3 sequence reads: CASSRTGTGVRPEAFF.

The chain joins TRBV20-1 to TRBJ2-5; without DNA, the TCRdb call of TRBD2 cannot be checked. This CDR3 is built from 15 residues. CDR1 and CDR2 (germline): DFQATT, SNEGSKA (reference sequence). CDR3 region: CSASPSGRRQETQYF.

This sequence joins TRBV21-1 and TRBJ1-5; lacking DNA, the TRBD1 call made by TCRdb goes unchecked. TRBV21-1 is annotated as a pseudogene. The CDR3 sequence is 17 residues long. The CDR3 is CASSNRTGKVDNQPQHF.